This TCR beta chain was recorded in a study of blood T cell repertoires in COVID-19. The CDR3 totals 13 residues. CDR1 is LNHNV and CDR2 is YYDKDF in the germline V gene (reference sequence). V trimming: 4 bases; J trimming: 4 bases; junction bases outside the gene matches: 3. TCRdb keeps only in-frame clones here, not all; method: immunoSEQ multiplex PCR. The data show 85,000 to 130,000 clones, about 89% seen once. Sequenced material: peripheral blood. This receptor was taken from a human donor in a cohort sampled during active COVID-19. The chain links TRBV15 to TRBJ1-2; 7 bases line up with TRBD1. The CDR3 DNA reads TGTGCCACCAGCAACGGACAGGCCTATGGCTACACCTTC. Amino acid sequence: CATSNGQAYGYTF.